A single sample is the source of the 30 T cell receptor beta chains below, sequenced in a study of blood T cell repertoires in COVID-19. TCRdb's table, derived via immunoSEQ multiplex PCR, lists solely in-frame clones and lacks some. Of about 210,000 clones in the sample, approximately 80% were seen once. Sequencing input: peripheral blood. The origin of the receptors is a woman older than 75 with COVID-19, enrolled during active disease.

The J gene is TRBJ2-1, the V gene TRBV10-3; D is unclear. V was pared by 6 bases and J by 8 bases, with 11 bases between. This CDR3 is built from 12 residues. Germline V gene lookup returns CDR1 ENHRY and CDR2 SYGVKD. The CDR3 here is CAISQSGDEQFF. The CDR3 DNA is TGTGCCATCAGCCAGTCGGGTGATGAGCAGTTCTTC.

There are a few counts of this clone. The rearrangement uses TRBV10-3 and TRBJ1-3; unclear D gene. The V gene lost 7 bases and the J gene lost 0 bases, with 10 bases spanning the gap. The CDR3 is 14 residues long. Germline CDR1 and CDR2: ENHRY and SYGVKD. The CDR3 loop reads CAITPLSSGNTIYF. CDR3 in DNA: TGTGCCATCACTCCTCTCAGCTCTGGAAACACCATATATTTT.

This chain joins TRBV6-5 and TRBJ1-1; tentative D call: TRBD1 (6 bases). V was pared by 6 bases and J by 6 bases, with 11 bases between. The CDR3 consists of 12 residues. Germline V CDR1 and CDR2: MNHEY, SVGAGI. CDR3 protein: CASSLTGSEAFF. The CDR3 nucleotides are TGTGCCAGCAGCCTGACAGGTTCTGAAGCTTTCTTT.

The CDR3 DNA reads TGTGCCAGCCGACCACCCTACGGGTCCTACGAGCAGTACTTC. Residues: CASRPPYGSYEQYF. The V gene is TRBV19, the J gene TRBJ2-7, with unresolved D. The CDR3 spans 14 residues. With 9 bases removed from V and 1 base from J, the gap between germline ends came to 16 bases. From germline, CDR1 is LNHDA and CDR2 SQIVND (reference sequence).

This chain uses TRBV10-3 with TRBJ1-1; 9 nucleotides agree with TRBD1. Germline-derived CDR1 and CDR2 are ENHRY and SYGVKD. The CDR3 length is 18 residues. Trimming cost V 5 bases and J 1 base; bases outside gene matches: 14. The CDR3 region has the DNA TGTGCCATCAGTCCGGGACAGGGATTTTCTTCGGGGAACACTGAAGCTTTCTTT. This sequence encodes CAISPGQGFSSGNTEAFF.

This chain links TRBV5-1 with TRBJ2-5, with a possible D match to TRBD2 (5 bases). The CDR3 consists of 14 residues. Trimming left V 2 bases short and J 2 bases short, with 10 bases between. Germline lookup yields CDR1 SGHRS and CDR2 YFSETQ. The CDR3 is CASSLPGLQETQYF. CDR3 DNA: TGCGCCAGCAGCTTACCGGGATTACAAGAGACCCAGTACTTC.

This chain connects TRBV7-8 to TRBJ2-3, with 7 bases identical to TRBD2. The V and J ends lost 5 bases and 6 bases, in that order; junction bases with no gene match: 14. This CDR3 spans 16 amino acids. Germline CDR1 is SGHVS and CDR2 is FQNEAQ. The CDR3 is CASSLLRGGVPDTQYF. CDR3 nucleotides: TGTGCCAGCAGCCTCCTGCGCGGGGGAGTTCCCGATACGCAGTATTTT. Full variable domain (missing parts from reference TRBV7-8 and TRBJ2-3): GAGVSQSPRYKVAKRGQDVALRCDPISGHVSLFWYQQALGQGPEFLTYFQNEAQLDKSGLPSDRFFAERPEGSVSTLKIQRTQQEDSAVYLCASSLLRGGVPDTQYFGPGTRLTVL.

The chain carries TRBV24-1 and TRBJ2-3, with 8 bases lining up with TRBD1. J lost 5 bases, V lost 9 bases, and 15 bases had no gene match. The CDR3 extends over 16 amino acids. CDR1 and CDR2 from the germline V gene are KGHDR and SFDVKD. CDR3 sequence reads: CATGSAGGRIQDTQYF. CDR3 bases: TGTGCCACCGGCAGCGCAGGGGGCAGGATTCAAGATACGCAGTATTTT.

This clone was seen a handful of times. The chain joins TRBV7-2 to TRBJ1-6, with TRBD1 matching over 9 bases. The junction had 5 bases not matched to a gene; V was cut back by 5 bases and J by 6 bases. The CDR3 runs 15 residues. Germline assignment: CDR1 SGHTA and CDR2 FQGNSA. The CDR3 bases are TGTGCCAGCAGCGCCGGGACAGGGATTAATTCACCCCTCCACTTT. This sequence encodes CASSAGTGINSPLHF.

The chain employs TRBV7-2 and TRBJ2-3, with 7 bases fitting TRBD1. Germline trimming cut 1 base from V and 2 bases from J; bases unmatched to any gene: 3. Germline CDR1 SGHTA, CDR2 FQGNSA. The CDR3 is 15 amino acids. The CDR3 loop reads CASSLGGQYTDTQYF. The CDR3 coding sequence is TGTGCCAGCAGCTTAGGGGGACAGTACACAGATACGCAGTATTTT.

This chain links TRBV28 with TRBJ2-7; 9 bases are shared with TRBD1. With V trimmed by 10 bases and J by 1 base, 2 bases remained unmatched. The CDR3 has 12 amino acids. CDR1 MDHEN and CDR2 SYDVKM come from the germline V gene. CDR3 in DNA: TGTGCCACCGGGACAGGGTCCTACGAGCAGTACTTC. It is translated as CATGTGSYEQYF.

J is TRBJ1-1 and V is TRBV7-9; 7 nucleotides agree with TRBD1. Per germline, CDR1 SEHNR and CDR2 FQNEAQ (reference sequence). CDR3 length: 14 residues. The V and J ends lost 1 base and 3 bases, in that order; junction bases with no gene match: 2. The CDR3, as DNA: TGTGCCAGCAGCTTAGGACAGGGTTACACTGAAGCTTTCTTT. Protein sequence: CASSLGQGYTEAFF. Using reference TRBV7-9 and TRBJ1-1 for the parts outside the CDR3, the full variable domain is DTGVSQNPRHKITKRGQNVTFRCDPISEHNRLYWYRQTLGQGPEFLTYFQNEAQLEKSRLLSDRFSAERPKGSFSTLEIQRTEQGDSAMYLCASSLGQGYTEAFFGQGTRLTVV.

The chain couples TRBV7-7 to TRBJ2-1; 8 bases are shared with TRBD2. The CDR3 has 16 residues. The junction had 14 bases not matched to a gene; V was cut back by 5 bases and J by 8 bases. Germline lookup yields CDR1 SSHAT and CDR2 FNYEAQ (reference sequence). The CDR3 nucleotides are TGTGCCAGCAGCCGCCTGTCGGGGGGGGCGGTTGATGAGCAGTTCTTC. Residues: CASSRLSGGAVDEQFF.

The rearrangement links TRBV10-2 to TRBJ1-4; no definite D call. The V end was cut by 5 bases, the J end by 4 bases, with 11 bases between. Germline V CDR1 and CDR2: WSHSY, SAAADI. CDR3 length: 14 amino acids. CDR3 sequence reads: CASSMQAFNEKLFF. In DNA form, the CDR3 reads TGCGCCAGCAGTATGCAGGCCTTTAATGAAAAACTGTTTTTT.

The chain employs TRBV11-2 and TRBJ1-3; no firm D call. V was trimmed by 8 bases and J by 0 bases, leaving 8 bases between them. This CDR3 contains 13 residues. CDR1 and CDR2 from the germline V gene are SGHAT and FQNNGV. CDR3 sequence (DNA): TGTGCCAGCGCGGGTTTCTCTGGAAACACCATATATTTT. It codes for CASAGFSGNTIYF.

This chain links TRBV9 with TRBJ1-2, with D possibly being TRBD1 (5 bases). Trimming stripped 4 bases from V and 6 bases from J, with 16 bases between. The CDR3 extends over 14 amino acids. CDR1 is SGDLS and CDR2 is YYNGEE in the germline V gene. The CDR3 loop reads CASSPRTNNHGYTF. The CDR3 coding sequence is TGTGCCAGCAGCCCGCGGACAAACAACCATGGCTACACCTTC.

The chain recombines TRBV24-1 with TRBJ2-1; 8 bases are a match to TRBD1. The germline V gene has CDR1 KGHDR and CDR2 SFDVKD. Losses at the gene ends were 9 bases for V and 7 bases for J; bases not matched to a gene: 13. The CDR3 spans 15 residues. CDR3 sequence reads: CATGGQGSRANEQFF. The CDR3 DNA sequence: TGTGCCACCGGCGGACAGGGCTCCCGGGCAAATGAGCAGTTCTTC.

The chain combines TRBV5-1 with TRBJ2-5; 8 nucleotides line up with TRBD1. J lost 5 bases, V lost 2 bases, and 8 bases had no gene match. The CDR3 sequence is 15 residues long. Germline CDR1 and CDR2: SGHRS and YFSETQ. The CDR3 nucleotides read TGCGCCAGCAGCTTCCAGGGGGCGGTGTGGGAGACCCAGTACTTC. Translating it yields CASSFQGAVWETQYF.

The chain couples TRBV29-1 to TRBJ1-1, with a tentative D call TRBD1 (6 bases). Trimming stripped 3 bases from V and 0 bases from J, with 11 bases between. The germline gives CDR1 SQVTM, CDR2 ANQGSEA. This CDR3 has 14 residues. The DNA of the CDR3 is TGCAGCGTTGATCGGGCAGGGGTGAACACTGAAGCTTTCTTT. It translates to CSVDRAGVNTEAFF.

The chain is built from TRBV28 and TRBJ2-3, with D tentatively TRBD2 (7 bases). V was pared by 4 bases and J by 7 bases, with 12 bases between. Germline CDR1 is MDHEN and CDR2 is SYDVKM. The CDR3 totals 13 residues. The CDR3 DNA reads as TGTGCCAGCAGTTCGAGGGGGGGGAATACGCAGTATTTT. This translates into CASSSRGGNTQYF.

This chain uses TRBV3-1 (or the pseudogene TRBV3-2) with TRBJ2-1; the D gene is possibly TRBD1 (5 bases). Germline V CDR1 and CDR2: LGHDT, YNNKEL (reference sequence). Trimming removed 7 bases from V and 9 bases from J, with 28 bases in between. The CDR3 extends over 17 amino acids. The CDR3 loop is CASTPSSRAGFRIEQFF. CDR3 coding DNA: TGTGCCAGCACCCCCTCCAGCAGGGCTGGTTTCAGGATTGAGCAGTTCTTC.

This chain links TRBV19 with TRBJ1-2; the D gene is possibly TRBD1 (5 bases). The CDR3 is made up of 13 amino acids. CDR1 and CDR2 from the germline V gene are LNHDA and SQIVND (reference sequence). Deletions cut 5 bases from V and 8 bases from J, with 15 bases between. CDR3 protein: CASSWGLMRGYTF. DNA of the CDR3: TGTGCCAGTAGTTGGGGCCTTATGAGGGGCTACACCTTC.

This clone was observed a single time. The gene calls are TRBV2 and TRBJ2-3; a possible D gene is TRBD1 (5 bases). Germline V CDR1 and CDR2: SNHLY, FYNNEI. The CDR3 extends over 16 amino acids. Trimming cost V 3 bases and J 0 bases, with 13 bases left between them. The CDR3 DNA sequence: TGTGCCAGCAGTGAGTTCCAGGGCATGAGCACAGATACGCAGTATTTT. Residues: CASSEFQGMSTDTQYF.

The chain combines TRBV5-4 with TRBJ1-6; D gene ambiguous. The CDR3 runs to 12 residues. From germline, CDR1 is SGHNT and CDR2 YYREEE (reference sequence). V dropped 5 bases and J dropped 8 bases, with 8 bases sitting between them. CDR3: CASSLRDSPLHF. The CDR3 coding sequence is TGTGCCAGCAGTCTGAGGGATTCACCCCTCCACTTT.

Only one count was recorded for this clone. The CDR3 sequence is CASSPSVYEQYV. CDR3 DNA: TGTGCCAGCAGTCCCTCAGTCTACGAGCAGTACGTC. The chain links TRBV6-6 to TRBJ2-7; D uncertain. Trimming took 5 bases from V and 3 from J, leaving 8 bases between them. The CDR3 is 12 residues long. Germline-derived CDR1 and CDR2 are MNHNY and SVGAGI (reference sequence).

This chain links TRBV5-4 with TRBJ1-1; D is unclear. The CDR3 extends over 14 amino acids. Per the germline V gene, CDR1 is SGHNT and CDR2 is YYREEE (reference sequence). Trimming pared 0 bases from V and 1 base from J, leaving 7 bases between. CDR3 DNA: TGTGCCAGCAGCTTGGAAGGGAGGAACACTGAAGCTTTCTTT. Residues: CASSLEGRNTEAFF.

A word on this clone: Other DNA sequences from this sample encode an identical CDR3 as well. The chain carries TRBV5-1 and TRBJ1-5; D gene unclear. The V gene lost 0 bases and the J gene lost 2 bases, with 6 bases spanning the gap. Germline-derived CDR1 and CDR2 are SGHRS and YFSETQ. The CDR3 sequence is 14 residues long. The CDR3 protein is CASSLAGGNQPQHF. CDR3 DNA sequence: TGCGCCAGCAGCTTGGCGGGAGGCAATCAGCCCCAGCATTTT.

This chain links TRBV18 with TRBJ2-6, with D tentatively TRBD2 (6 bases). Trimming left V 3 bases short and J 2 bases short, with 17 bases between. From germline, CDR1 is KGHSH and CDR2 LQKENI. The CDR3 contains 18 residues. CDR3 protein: CASSPWVADNPGANVLTF. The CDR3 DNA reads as TGTGCCAGCTCACCGTGGGTAGCGGACAATCCTGGGGCCAACGTCCTGACTTTC.

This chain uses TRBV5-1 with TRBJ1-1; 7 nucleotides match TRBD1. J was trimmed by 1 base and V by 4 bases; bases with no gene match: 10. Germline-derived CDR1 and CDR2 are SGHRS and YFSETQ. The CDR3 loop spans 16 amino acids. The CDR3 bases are TGCGCCAGCAGCACCGGACAGGCCGGGGGGAACACTGAAGCTTTCTTT. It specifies CASSTGQAGGNTEAFF.

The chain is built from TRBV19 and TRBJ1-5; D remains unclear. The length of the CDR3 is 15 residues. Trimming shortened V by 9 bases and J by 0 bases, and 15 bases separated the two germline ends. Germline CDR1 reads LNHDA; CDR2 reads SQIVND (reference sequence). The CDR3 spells CASSMYTDSNQPQHF. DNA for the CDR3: TGTGCCAGCAGCATGTATACAGATAGCAATCAGCCCCAGCATTTT.